These 5 T cell receptor beta chains came from one sample sequenced in a study of cytomegalovirus exposure and HLA in healthy donors. PCR involved 60 Vbeta and 13 Jbeta primers. Only in-frame clones appear in the TCRdb table, and some are missing; sequencing was by immunoSEQ multiplex PCR. The sample shows a few hundred thousand clones, approximately 80% of them seen only once. The sequencing sample was made of PBMCs. These receptors were taken from a woman aged 60 to 75 in good health and CMV-seropositive.

The chain recombines TRBV7-2 with TRBJ1-5; 8 bases agree with TRBD1. Germline V gene data show CDR1 as SGHTA and CDR2 as FQGNSA. The CDR3 totals 15 residues. After removal of 0 bases from V and 5 bases from J, the junction contained 3 bases not matched to a gene. CDR3 sequence (DNA): TGTGCCAGCAGCTTAGCGGGACAGGAGTATCAGCCCCAGCATTTT. Amino acid sequence: CASSLAGQEYQPQHF.

As concerns this clone: A read error may produce the germline difference seen at one junction end. Other DNA sequences in this specimen translate into the identical CDR3. The genes are TRBV7-8 and TRBJ1-1; 7 bases are shared with TRBD1. This CDR3 comprises 13 residues. CDR1 and CDR2 (germline): SGHVS, FQNEAQ. CDR3 protein: CASSLDRGSEAFF. CDR3 bases: TGTGCCAGCAGCTTAGACAGGGGTTCTGAAGCCTTCTTT.

The genes are TRBV7-3 and TRBJ2-5; the D gene is possibly TRBD1 (6 bases). The V end lost 5 bases, the J end lost 3 bases, and 25 bases lay between the germline ends. Germline CDR1 is SGHTA and CDR2 is FQGTGA. There are 18 residues in the CDR3. The CDR3, as DNA: TGTGCCAGCAGCCTCTTCCCCCCCGGGCAGGGGATAAAAGAGACCCAGTACTTC. Amino acid sequence: CASSLFPPGQGIKETQYF. The full variable domain, with the rest looked up from reference TRBV7-3 and TRBJ2-5, is GAGVSQTPSNKVTEKGKYVELRCDPISGHTALYWYRQSLGQGPEFLIYFQGTGAADDSGLPNDRFFAVRPEGSVSTLKIQRTERGDSAVYLCASSLFPPGQGIKETQYFGPGTRLLVL.

The V call is TRBV25-1, the J call TRBJ2-5, with 8 positions matching TRBD2. Germline V gene sequence: CDR1 MGHDK, CDR2 SYGVNS. J was trimmed by 7 bases and V by 2 bases; bases with no gene match: 6. This CDR3 has 14 residues. The CDR3 is CASSEGSGEGTQYF. In DNA form, the CDR3 reads TGTGCCAGCAGTGAAGGTAGCGGGGAAGGGACCCAGTACTTC.

As for this clone: In the same sample, other DNA sequences code for this CDR3. The V call is TRBV9, the J call TRBJ2-3; D gene uncertain. This CDR3 spans 13 amino acids. V gave up 4 bases and J gave up 1 base, with 7 bases separating them. CDR1 is SGDLS, CDR2 YYNGEE, per germline. The CDR3 reads CASSPSGTDTQYF. The CDR3 DNA follows: TGTGCCAGCAGCCCCTCGGGCACAGATACGCAGTATTTT.